These T cell receptor beta chains were read from a single sample in a study of blood T cell repertoires in COVID-19. The table came from immunoSEQ multiplex PCR; TCRdb's copy has only in-frame clones and leaves some out. The sample yields tens of thousands of clones, 84% seen once. Source material: peripheral blood. These receptor sequences come from a human donor in a cohort sampled during active COVID-19. Each CDR3 is given with its conserved first and last residue. Fields, in order: J gene, V gene, CDR3 protein.

>TRBJ2-1|TRBV5-6
CASSGGLAGVNEQFF
>TRBJ1-4|TRBV7-9
CASSRQLPTNEKLFF
>TRBJ1-3|TRBV10-1
CASSENSFLGNTIYF
>TRBJ2-2|TRBV2
CASSRDRGPGELFF
>TRBJ1-1|TRBV18
CASSPPNRALNTEAFF
>TRBJ2-2|TRBV9
CASSVRDRAMMGAVF
>TRBJ2-1|TRBV7-2
CASRILAGGYNEQFF
>TRBJ2-1|TRBV7-3
CASSLYSAGYNEQFF
>TRBJ2-7|TRBV20-1
CSASISTRGAYEQYF
>TRBJ1-1|TRBV11-2
CASSPQGDTEAFF
>TRBJ1-2|TRBV30
CAWSGGVYGYTF
>TRBJ2-1|TRBV19
CASSPGLAYEQFF
>TRBJ1-6|TRBV9
CASSEAGSYNSPLHF
>TRBJ1-4|TRBV28
CASNGGGFEKLFF
>TRBJ1-1|TRBV7-9
CASSSPPSEAFF
>TRBJ2-2|TRBV7-8
CASSLALGGSTGELFF
>TRBJ2-3|TRBV19
CATSPGSLGNTQYF
>TRBJ1-5|TRBV2
CASGGQGNQPQHF
>TRBJ1-5|TRBV27
CASSTQLGGHQPQHF
>TRBJ1-4|TRBV13
CASSLGARRGVEKLFF
>TRBJ2-7|TRBV3-1/TRBV3-2
CASRQGSDYEQYF
>TRBJ2-1|TRBV24-1
CATTHDNEQFF
>TRBJ2-2|TRBV9
CASSVGLAGGPFPGELFF
>TRBJ2-1|TRBV5-1
CASSSIQGERGGNNEQFF
>TRBJ1-1|TRBV6-1
CASSEGNGQPEAFF
>TRBJ1-1|TRBV6-5
CASYRVGAEAFF
>TRBJ1-1|TRBV6-5
CASRNRGPNTEAFF
>TRBJ2-7|TRBV29-1
CSVEGQGRNEQYF
>TRBJ2-5|TRBV10-3
CAIAPGTGTGETQYF
>TRBJ2-2|TRBV6-4
CASSLYGGKGTGELFF
>TRBJ2-7|TRBV4-1
CASSQVIRENEQYF
>TRBJ2-1|TRBV5-1
CASSSGQGNNEQFF
>TRBJ2-4|TRBV19
CASRAPGAGGRNIQYF
>TRBJ2-7|TRBV6-5
CASSYFQGSYEQYF
>TRBJ1-6|TRBV6-5
CASAEAGTGVSPLHF
>TRBJ2-1|TRBV10-1
CASPGLARHSYNEQFF
>TRBJ1-2|TRBV6-4
CASSESTGPGYTF
>TRBJ2-7|TRBV18
CASSRGRAGEQYF
>TRBJ2-3|TRBV29-1
CSVPGFSPSTDTQYF
>TRBJ1-1|TRBV29-1
CSVIGDTEAFF
>TRBJ1-6|TRBV5-1
CASSLGSVGTGGFSPLHF
>TRBJ1-1|TRBV11-2
CASSLEGTWNTEAFF
>TRBJ1-2|TRBV7-3
CASSPATGYGYTF
>TRBJ1-2|TRBV2
CASSDTTGLYGYTF
>TRBJ1-1|TRBV19
CASTRLAGGYTEAFF
>TRBJ1-1|TRBV6-2/TRBV6-3
CASSFASLGNRAFF
>TRBJ1-5|TRBV6-1
CASSEGHGSQPQHF
>TRBJ1-2|TRBV19
CASSQTGTNYGYTF